A single sample is the source of the 18 T cell receptor beta chains below, sequenced in a study of early T cells in non-severe SARS-CoV-2 infection. TCRdb itself ran the 5' RACE reads through MiXCR, one entry per CDR3 protein. The repertoire has tens of thousands of distinct CDR3 sequences, about 5.9% of them found once; the top ten carry 3.9%. Sample: whole blood. These receptors came from an adult who was a healthcare worker with PCR-confirmed SARS-CoV-2 infection or an uninfected control (not recorded which).

CDR3 DNA: TGTGCCAGCAGCTTATACTCTGGGGCCAACGTCCTGACTTTC. This codes for CASSLYSGANVLTF. The chain combines TRBV7-9 with TRBJ2-6; no firm D call. V lost 2 bases, J lost 0 bases, and 2 bases lay in between. This CDR3 has 14 amino acids. Germline CDR1 reads SEHNR; CDR2 reads FQNEAQ (reference sequence).

This clonotype was counted ten times or more. The chain recombines TRBV6-6 with TRBJ1-1; D ambiguous. Between the trimmed V and J ends, which lost 6 bases and 4 bases, there was a span of 15 bases. Germline V gene sequence: CDR1 MNHNY, CDR2 SVGAGI (reference sequence). There are 14 residues in the CDR3. CDR3 nucleotides: TGTGCCAGCAGCCCGCTCCTTTCTATCACTGAAGCTTTCTTT. This encodes CASSPLLSITEAFF.

This clonotype was counted at least ten times. The chain couples TRBV6-5 to TRBJ2-3, with 7 bases lining up with TRBD2. Germline values: CDR1 MNHEY, CDR2 SVGAGI. This CDR3 spans 14 amino acids. Trimming removed 6 bases from V and 5 bases from J; junction bases left unmatched: 8. CDR3 amino acids: CASSSPGEGDTQYF. CDR3 bases: TGTGCCAGCAGCTCCCCGGGGGAGGGAGATACGCAGTATTTT.

The rearrangement joins TRBV7-2 to TRBJ1-1; TRBD1 is a possible D gene (5 bases). The germline CDR1 and CDR2 sequences are SGHTA and FQGNSA. The V and J ends lost 1 base and 4 bases respectively, with 13 bases between them. This CDR3 contains 15 residues. The CDR3, as DNA: TGTGCCAGCAGCTTAGGAACCGGGACGTTCACTGAAGCTTTCTTT. It codes for CASSLGTGTFTEAFF.

The table lists this clonotype with many counts. The rearrangement links TRBV29-1 to TRBJ1-5, with D perhaps matching TRBD1 (6 bases). The V end was cut by 3 bases, the J end by 2 bases, with 17 bases between. This CDR3 comprises 16 residues. Germline CDR1 reads SQVTM; CDR2 reads ANQGSEA. The CDR3 DNA reads TGCAGCGTTGACGTCCCAGGGGCCTTTTGCAATCAGCCCCAGCATTTT. Translated, it gives CSVDVPGAFCNQPQHF.

The rearrangement uses TRBV7-6 and TRBJ1-2; maybe TRBD1 (5 bases). This CDR3 contains 13 residues. V was clipped by 5 bases and J by 7 bases, with 14 bases between them. Germline loops: CDR1 SGHVS, CDR2 FNYEAQ. For the CDR3, the DNA is TGTGCCAGCAGCAGAGACGTGGGACGTGGCTACACCTTC. As protein: CASSRDVGRGYTF.

A few counts support this clonotype. The chain recombines TRBV6-2 or TRBV6-3 with TRBJ2-1; no reliable D call. The CDR3 loop spans 16 amino acids. The V end lost 5 bases, the J end lost 0 bases, and 14 bases lay between the germline ends. The V gene's germline CDR1 is MNHEY and CDR2 SVGEGT. The CDR3 is CASSRVRRSSYNEQFF. Written as DNA, the CDR3 is TGTGCCAGCAGTCGGGTCAGAAGGAGCTCCTACAATGAGCAGTTCTTC.

This clonotype occurred a few times. This rearrangement joins TRBV7-2 to TRBJ2-3; D is undetermined. The CDR3 totals 12 residues. The germline gives CDR1 SGHTA, CDR2 FQGNSA. The V gene lost 5 bases and the J gene lost 9 bases, with 12 bases spanning the gap. This chain's CDR3 is CASSPPRRTQYF. The DNA of the CDR3 is TGTGCCAGCAGCCCTCCCCGGCGGACGCAGTATTTT.

The V call is TRBV27, the J call TRBJ1-2; TRBD1 matches 10 bases. Trimming removed 2 bases from V and 8 bases from J; junction bases left unmatched: 8. The CDR3 has 15 residues. CDR1 MNHEY and CDR2 SMNVEV come from the germline V gene (reference sequence). CDR3 sequence: CASSLDRGRVEGYTF. As DNA, the CDR3 is TGTGCCAGCAGTTTAGACAGGGGGCGAGTAGAAGGCTACACCTTC.

J is TRBJ1-2 and V is TRBV6-2 or TRBV6-3, with a weak D call TRBD1 (5 bases). Germline V gene lookup returns CDR1 MNHEY and CDR2 SVGEGT. Deletions cut 7 bases from V and 0 bases from J, with 21 bases between. CDR3 length: 17 amino acids. The CDR3 loop reads CASTLTGAIVANYGYTF. The CDR3 nucleotides read TGTGCCAGCACTCTCACCGGGGCGATAGTAGCTAACTATGGCTACACCTTC.

The chain has TRBV24-1 and TRBJ1-5; D ambiguous. The CDR3 sequence is 16 residues long. V dropped 3 bases and J dropped 0 bases, with 11 bases sitting between them. From germline, CDR1 is KGHDR and CDR2 SFDVKD. In nucleotides, the CDR3 is TGTGCCACCAGTGATAACCGACCTTATAGCAATCAGCCCCAGCATTTT. Residues: CATSDNRPYSNQPQHF.

This clonotype was counted only a few times. The rearrangement joins TRBV7-2 to TRBJ1-1; TRBD1 matches 7 bases. With 11 bases clipped from V and 10 bases from J, the junction kept 10 bases outside the gene matches. Germline V gene sequence: CDR1 SGHTA, CDR2 FQGNSA. The CDR3 is 11 amino acids. CDR3 DNA sequence: TGTGCCTGTCGACAGGGCGGTCCAGCTTTCTTT. Translation: CACRQGGPAFF.

This clonotype was counted ten times or more. The chain combines TRBV20-1 with TRBJ2-3; tentative D call: TRBD2 (6 bases). The CDR3 consists of 14 residues. Germline CDR1 is DFQATT and CDR2 is SNEGSKA (reference sequence). V shed 3 bases and J shed 2 bases, with 12 bases lying between them. This CDR3 is CSARVGDSTDTQYF. The CDR3, as DNA: TGCAGTGCTAGGGTCGGGGACTCCACAGATACGCAGTATTTT.

This chain joins TRBV6-6 and TRBJ1-4; TRBD1 aligns across 7 bases. V lost 5 bases and J lost 6; bases outside the gene matches: 15. The CDR3 totals 17 residues. The germline V gene has CDR1 MNHNY and CDR2 SVGAGI (reference sequence). The CDR3 spells CASSRRPHRGGDEKLFF. The CDR3 DNA reads TGTGCCAGCAGTCGCCGGCCCCACAGGGGAGGGGATGAAAAACTGTTTTTT.

This clonotype was seen at least ten times. The chain joins TRBV6-6 to TRBJ2-7; 8 positions agree with TRBD1. The germline CDR1 and CDR2 sequences are MNHNY and SVGAGI (reference sequence). V lost 7 bases to trimming and J lost 4 bases; unmatched junction nucleotides: 9. This CDR3 has 14 amino acids. The CDR3 DNA reads as TGTGCCAGCATCCGAGACAGGGGATTGTACGAGCAGTACTTC. This encodes CASIRDRGLYEQYF.

The rearrangement uses TRBV10-3 and TRBJ2-7, with 9 bases that match TRBD2. The CDR3 has 18 amino acids. CDR1 is ENHRY, CDR2 SYGVKD, per germline. J was trimmed by 2 bases and V by 3 bases; bases with no gene match: 14. CDR3 in amino acids: CAISDRAPGAGGAYEQYF. For the CDR3, the DNA is TGTGCCATCAGTGATAGGGCCCCAGGAGCGGGGGGAGCCTACGAGCAGTACTTC.

This rearrangement joins TRBV5-1 to TRBJ2-7, with D possibly TRBD2 on 6 matching bases. The CDR3 spans 14 residues. Germline CDR1 is SGHRS and CDR2 is YFSETQ. With 5 bases removed from V and 7 bases from J, the gap between germline ends came to 19 bases. The chain's CDR3 is CASSSVQGRGEQYF. CDR3 nucleotides: TGCGCCAGCAGTTCTGTTCAGGGTCGGGGGGAGCAGTACTTC.

This clonotype was picked up many times. J is TRBJ2-3 and V is TRBV30, with 8 bases that match TRBD2. Germline CDR1 and CDR2: GTSNPN and SVGIG (reference sequence). The CDR3 is 15 residues long. Trimming removed 5 bases from V and 0 bases from J; junction bases left unmatched: 7. The CDR3 DNA reads TGTGCCTGGGACCGAACGGGGGGGAGCACAGATACGCAGTATTTT. This sequence encodes CAWDRTGGSTDTQYF.